This TCR beta chain was captured by sequencing in a study of blood T cell repertoires in COVID-19. The overall study: The United States, Italy and Spain provided the acute and convalescent COVID-19 samples. T cells, B-cell-depleted T cells, or PBMCs provided the cDNA or gDNA that served as material.

This clone is a singleton in its sample. This CDR3 is 12 amino acids long. Germline assignment: CDR1 GTSNPN and CDR2 SVGIG (reference sequence). The ends were cut back, 3 bases at V and 6 bases at J, with 11 bases in the middle. In the original processing: The authors estimated nucleated cell counts from reference gene primer amplification. Assay used: immunoSEQ multiplex PCR; TCRdb lists only in-frame clones, some missing. That table supplies the V and J calls and clone size; D and trimming were determined from the DNA. This repertoire shows under 350,000 clones, about nine tenths found once; its top ten account for approximately 2.2%.

Sequenced material: peripheral blood. The receptor's source is a man aged 50-60 years with acute or convalescent COVID-19. The chain recombines TRBV30 with TRBJ2-5; D might be TRBD1 (6 bases). CDR3 bases: TGTGCCTGGAGCGACAGGCCCAAGACCCAGTACTTC. Its translation: CAWSDRPKTQYF.